The 22 T cell receptor beta chains given below trace back to one sample, sequenced in a study of blood T cell repertoires in COVID-19. Sequenced by immunoSEQ multiplex PCR; TCRdb stores in-frame clones only, minus some. The repertoire holds about 180,000 clones, with 83% as singletons. The sequenced material came from peripheral blood. The receptors stem from a woman aged 70-85 years with COVID-19, enrolled during active disease.

J is TRBJ2-1 and V is TRBV5-1; 7 bases fit TRBD2. The CDR3 has 15 residues. Germline CDR1 SGHRS, CDR2 YFSETQ. Trimming cost V 7 bases and J 0 bases; bases outside gene matches: 7. CDR3 sequence: CASRLRGDSYNEQFF. DNA of the CDR3: TGCGCCAGCCGACTTCGGGGGGACTCCTACAATGAGCAGTTCTTC.

The rearrangement links TRBV29-1 to TRBJ2-1; TRBD1 aligns across 7 bases. Looked up from germline, CDR1 is SQVTM and CDR2 is ANQGSEA. This CDR3 has 14 amino acids. Trimming took 2 bases from V and 2 from J; bases not matched to a gene: 3. For the CDR3, the DNA is TGCAGCGTTGAATACAGGGGACCCTACAATGAGCAGTTCTTC. Translation gives CSVEYRGPYNEQFF.

This clone was recorded a few times. The rearrangement joins TRBV11-3 to TRBJ2-3; 10 bases are a match to TRBD1. Per the germline V gene, CDR1 is SGHNT and CDR2 is YENEEA. Trimming took 5 bases from V and 1 from J; bases not matched to a gene: 9. This CDR3 has 17 residues. The CDR3 nucleotides read TGTGCCAGCAGCCTCTCGACCGGGACAGGGGGCACAGATACGCAGTATTTT. Its protein product is CASSLSTGTGGTDTQYF.

The rearrangement uses TRBV19 and TRBJ2-5; 7 bases align to TRBD1. The CDR3 has 13 residues. CDR1 is LNHDA and CDR2 is SQIVND in the germline V gene (reference sequence). Losses at the gene ends were 7 bases for V and 5 bases for J; bases not matched to a gene: 7. The chain's CDR3 is CASKRQGGETQYF. For the CDR3, the DNA is TGTGCCAGTAAACGACAGGGTGGGGAGACCCAGTACTTC.

The gene calls are TRBV7-2 and TRBJ2-7, with a tentative D call TRBD1 (6 bases). In germline, CDR1 is SGHTA, CDR2 FQGNSA. The CDR3 has 13 residues. The V end was cut by 5 bases, the J end by 2 bases, with 10 bases between. Written as DNA, the CDR3 is TGTGCCAGCAGCAACAGGGTCACCTACGAGCAGTACTTC. It specifies CASSNRVTYEQYF.

This chain joins TRBV14 and TRBJ1-1, with TRBD1 matching 8 bases. Germline V gene sequence: CDR1 SGHDN, CDR2 FVKESK. Trimming at V came to 4 bases and at J to 5 bases, leaving 6 bases not matched to a gene. This CDR3 comprises 14 residues. CDR3 nucleotide sequence: TGTGCCAGCAGCCCGATAGGACAGGGAACTGAAGCTTTCTTT. This translates into CASSPIGQGTEAFF.

V usage is TRBV5-3 and J usage is TRBJ1-2; no clear D gene. TRBV5-3 is an ORF, with its function uncertain. This CDR3 is 16 amino acids long. V lost 1 base and J 0 bases, leaving 13 bases between the germline ends. The chain's CDR3 is CARSLKTGVANYGYTF. The CDR3 DNA reads TGTGCCAGAAGCTTGAAGACGGGAGTAGCTAACTATGGCTACACCTTC.

This chain connects TRBV4-3 to TRBJ2-1; D is perhaps TRBD2 (6 bases). The CDR3 runs 15 residues. Germline-derived CDR1 and CDR2 are LGHNA and YSLEER. Trimming took 2 bases from V and 4 from J, leaving 12 bases between them. CDR3 nucleotide sequence: TGCGCCAGCAGCCAATCCGGGAGTAATTACAATGAGCAGTTCTTC. Its protein product is CASSQSGSNYNEQFF.

The chain combines TRBV3-1 (or the pseudogene TRBV3-2) with TRBJ2-2, with 11 positions matching TRBD2. The CDR3 totals 14 residues. Germline-derived CDR1 and CDR2 are LGHDT and YNNKEL (reference sequence). With 8 bases clipped from V and 5 bases from J, the junction kept 4 bases outside the gene matches. In nucleotides, the CDR3 is TGTGCCAGCCTAGCGGGAGGTCGAACCGGGGAGCTGTTTTTT. This encodes CASLAGGRTGELFF.

The J gene is TRBJ2-7, the V gene TRBV2; 8 bases align to TRBD2. Trimming removed 4 bases from V and 0 bases from J; junction bases left unmatched: 14. Per the germline V gene, CDR1 is SNHLY and CDR2 is FYNNEI. This CDR3 spans 18 amino acids. Here the CDR3 reads CASSGNVLAGTFSYEQYF. CDR3 nucleotide sequence: TGTGCCAGCAGTGGGAATGTGCTAGCGGGTACCTTCTCCTACGAGCAGTACTTC.

The chain combines TRBV19 with TRBJ2-1; TRBD1 might be the D (6 bases). The CDR3 runs to 14 residues. Germline CDR1 is LNHDA and CDR2 is SQIVND (reference sequence). V was cut by 6 bases and J by 8 bases, with 17 bases left in between. The CDR3, as DNA: TGTGCCAGTAGGGACGGACGGGACACTTATGAGCAGTTCTTC. It yields the protein CASRDGRDTYEQFF.

The rearrangement links TRBV9 to TRBJ1-6, with TRBD1 matching over 7 bases. The CDR3 length is 18 residues. Germline lookup yields CDR1 SGDLS and CDR2 YYNGEE. V dropped 0 bases and J dropped 10; count of bases not matched to a gene: 16. The CDR3 region is CASSVGPLQGIDWSPLHF. The CDR3 DNA follows: TGTGCCAGCAGCGTAGGTCCCCTACAGGGGATCGATTGGTCACCCCTCCACTTT.

V and J are TRBV30 and TRBJ2-3; possible D gene TRBD2, 6 bases. The V and J ends lost 2 bases and 6 bases respectively, with 15 bases between them. Germline V gene data show CDR1 as GTSNPN and CDR2 as SVGIG (reference sequence). CDR3 size: 14 residues. As DNA, the CDR3 is TGTGCCTGGAGTTTTAGCGGCACACGGGATACGCAGTATTTT. Protein sequence: CAWSFSGTRDTQYF.

This clone was detected only a few times. This chain links TRBV19 with TRBJ1-2; the match to TRBD1 covers 7 bases. This CDR3 comprises 14 residues. Germline CDR1 and CDR2: LNHDA and SQIVND (reference sequence). The ends lost 5 bases at V and 1 base at J; junction bases unmatched: 4. The CDR3 protein is CASSVDRDNYGYTF. CDR3 nucleotides: TGTGCCAGTAGTGTCGACAGGGATAACTATGGCTACACCTTC.

The V call is TRBV1, the J call TRBJ2-1; the table gives TRBD1 as D, unverified against the DNA. TRBV1 is listed as a pseudogene. This CDR3 has 13 amino acids. As DNA, the CDR3 is TGCACCAGCAGCCAAGTCCCAGGGAATGAGCAGTTCTTC. Protein: CTSSQVPGNEQFF.

The chain couples TRBV6-2 or TRBV6-3 to TRBJ2-4; D possibly corresponds to TRBD2 (5 bases). The CDR3 is made up of 15 amino acids. The V gene lost 5 bases and the J gene lost 0 bases, with 11 bases spanning the gap. Germline V gives CDR1 MNHEY, CDR2 SVGEGT. The CDR3 here is CASSPQEVAKNIQYF. The CDR3 nucleotides are TGTGCCAGCAGTCCGCAGGAGGTAGCCAAAAACATTCAGTACTTC.

This clone was detected a few times. V is TRBV6-5 and J is TRBJ2-7; D possibly corresponds to TRBD1 (6 bases). Looked up from germline, CDR1 is MNHEY and CDR2 is SVGAGI. V lost 0 bases and J lost 7, with 16 bases in between. This CDR3 comprises 15 residues. The CDR3 DNA follows: TGTGCCAGCAGTTACTCTTTACAGGGAACTTTAGAGCAGTACTTC. Translated: CASSYSLQGTLEQYF.

V and J are TRBV9 and TRBJ2-7; TRBD1 aligns across 8 bases. Germline V gene sequence: CDR1 SGDLS, CDR2 YYNGEE. The CDR3 has 13 residues. V shed 4 bases, J shed 2 bases, and the junction held 2 bases outside the gene matches. The CDR3 here is CASSYRGTYEQYF. The CDR3 DNA follows: TGTGCCAGCAGCTACAGGGGGACCTACGAGCAGTACTTC.

This clone came up a few times. The rearrangement uses TRBV5-5 and TRBJ1-5; 7 bases map to TRBD1. Germline trimming cut 0 bases from V and 0 bases from J; bases unmatched to any gene: 9. The CDR3 runs 18 residues. Germline lookup yields CDR1 SGHKS and CDR2 YYEKEE (reference sequence). The CDR3 region is CASSLAAGQVISNQPQHF. CDR3 nucleotide sequence: TGTGCCAGCAGCTTGGCGGCCGGACAGGTCATTAGCAATCAGCCCCAGCATTTT.

This chain connects TRBV6-1 to TRBJ2-1; 15 bases line up with TRBD2. The V and J ends lost 2 bases and 4 bases, in that order; junction bases with no gene match: 12. The length of the CDR3 is 20 residues. Germline CDR1 and CDR2: MNHNS and SASEGT. CDR3 nucleotide sequence: TGTGCCAGCAGTGAATGGTGGACTAGCGGGAGGGCTAGGGGGTACAATGAGCAGTTCTTC. It is translated as CASSEWWTSGRARGYNEQFF.

This chain links TRBV2 with TRBJ2-2, with a tentative D call TRBD2 (6 bases). Looked up from germline, CDR1 is SNHLY and CDR2 is FYNNEI. The germline V and J ends were trimmed by 8 bases and 5 bases, with 15 bases remaining between them. CDR3 length equals 14 residues. CDR3 sequence (DNA): TGTGCCAGCGGGTCGGGGGATAGGACCGGGGAGCTGTTTTTT. Its protein product is CASGSGDRTGELFF. Based on the CDR3 plus reference TRBV2 and TRBJ2-2, the full variable domain is EPEVTQTPSHQVTQMGQEVILRCVPISNHLYFYWYRQILGQKVEFLVSFYNNEISEKSEIFDDQFSVERPDGSNFTLKIRSTKLEDSAMYFCASGSGDRTGELFFGEGSRLTVL.

The genes are TRBV27 and TRBJ1-6; D is ambiguous. This CDR3 spans 15 amino acids. V was shortened by 5 bases and J by 10 bases, with 18 bases between the two germline ends. From germline, CDR1 is MNHEY and CDR2 SMNVEV (reference sequence). Here the CDR3 reads CASSQKSGVASPLHF. The CDR3 nucleotides are TGTGCCAGCAGTCAAAAGTCGGGAGTAGCGTCACCCCTCCACTTT.